The 12 T cell receptor beta chains in this list originate from one sample, sequenced in a study of early T cells in non-severe SARS-CoV-2 infection. TCRdb reprocessed the 5' RACE reads with MiXCR, giving one entry per CDR3 protein. The repertoire consists of about 99,000 distinct CDR3 sequences, with roughly 15% occurring once and the leading ten covering 1.3%. Material: whole blood. These receptors all stem from an adult who was a healthcare worker with PCR-confirmed SARS-CoV-2 infection or an uninfected control (not recorded which).

The J gene is TRBJ1-1, the V gene TRBV5-4; the D gene is possibly TRBD1 (6 bases). Germline values: CDR1 SGHNT, CDR2 YYREEE (reference sequence). The CDR3 sequence is 15 residues long. The germline V and J ends were trimmed by 4 bases and 3 bases, with 16 bases remaining between them. CDR3 sequence: CASSRRQATDTEAFF. The CDR3 DNA is TGTGCCAGCAGCCGTCGACAGGCAACCGACACTGAAGCTTTCTTT.

This clonotype was seen more than once but under ten times. The CDR3, as DNA: TGCGCCAGCAATACGGGAGGTATGGATGAGCAGTTCTTC. Amino acid sequence: CASNTGGMDEQFF. The J gene is TRBJ2-1, the V gene TRBV10-2; TRBD2 matches 7 bases. J was trimmed by 8 bases and V by 7 bases; bases with no gene match: 8. The CDR3 contains 13 residues. Germline V gene data show CDR1 as WSHSY and CDR2 as SAAADI.

The chain employs TRBV7-2 and TRBJ2-1; 7 nucleotides agree with TRBD2. This CDR3 region has 11 residues. The J segment lost 12 bases and the V segment lost 2 bases, leaving 1 base of the junction unmatched. Germline lookup yields CDR1 SGHTA and CDR2 FQGNSA. CDR3 sequence reads: CASSLTGGQFF. DNA of the CDR3: TGTGCCAGCAGCTTAACGGGGGGGCAGTTCTTC.

In nucleotides, the CDR3 is TGCGCCAGCAGCCTAGGACAGGGGGCAGGCACCGGGGAGCTGTTTTTT. Translation: CASSLGQGAGTGELFF. V is TRBV4-3 and J is TRBJ2-2; 11 bases are a match to TRBD1. CDR1 and CDR2 from the germline V gene are LGHNA and YSLEER. This CDR3 has 16 amino acids. J lost 4 bases, V lost 4 bases, and 5 bases had no gene match.

This clonotype was detected a few times. The CDR3 coding sequence is TGTGCCAGCAGCTTATCCGGGACAGGGGTTTTTCAGCCCCAGCATTTT. Translation gives CASSLSGTGVFQPQHF. This rearrangement joins TRBV7-2 to TRBJ1-5; 10 bases are a match to TRBD1. CDR1 SGHTA and CDR2 FQGNSA come from the germline V gene. The V gene end was trimmed by 2 bases and the J gene end by 6 bases; junction bases not matched to a gene: 7. This CDR3 has 16 amino acids.

This clonotype was seen a handful of times. The rearrangement uses TRBV28 and TRBJ2-3; D gene uncertain. There are 16 residues in the CDR3. Germline values: CDR1 MDHEN, CDR2 SYDVKM. Deletions cut 6 bases from V and 0 bases from J, with 16 bases between. CDR3 bases: TGTGCCAGCAGCTATCTTGGGGTCCTTAGCACAGATACGCAGTATTTT. Its protein is CASSYLGVLSTDTQYF.

The rearrangement uses TRBV10-2 and TRBJ1-2, with TRBD1 as a possible D gene (6 bases). The CDR3 loop spans 13 amino acids. Germline values: CDR1 WSHSY, CDR2 SAAADI. Deletions cut 0 bases from V and 7 bases from J, with 9 bases between. The CDR3 coding sequence is TGCGCCAGCAGTGAGTCGGCAGGGGTTGGCTACACCTTC. This sequence encodes CASSESAGVGYTF.

The V gene is TRBV2, the J gene TRBJ2-2; 15 nucleotides line up with TRBD2. The junction had 4 bases not matched to a gene; V was cut back by 4 bases and J by 4 bases. The V gene's germline CDR1 is SNHLY and CDR2 FYNNEI. There are 17 residues in the CDR3. CDR3 in amino acids: CASSARTSGRATGELFF. CDR3 DNA sequence: TGTGCCAGCAGTGCAAGGACTAGCGGGAGGGCCACCGGGGAGCTGTTTTTT.

CDR3 amino acids: CASSPLGDRGTDTQYF. The CDR3 region has the DNA TGTGCCAGCAGCCCCCTGGGGGACAGGGGAACAGATACGCAGTATTTT. The chain has TRBV5-6 and TRBJ2-3, with TRBD1 identical over 10 bases. V shed 4 bases and J 3 bases; nucleotides not matched to a gene: 8. CDR1 and CDR2 from the germline V gene are SGHDT and YYEEEE. This CDR3 spans 16 amino acids.

This clonotype was seen ten or more times. The V gene is TRBV10-3, the J gene TRBJ2-5; 9 nucleotides line up with TRBD2. The CDR3 sequence is 18 residues long. Germline assignment: CDR1 ENHRY and CDR2 SYGVKD. With V trimmed by 3 bases and J by 2 bases, 13 bases remained unmatched. CDR3 in DNA: TGTGCCATCAGTGAAGGGCTAGCGGGGAACATAAGACAAGAGACCCAGTACTTC. Its translation: CAISEGLAGNIRQETQYF.

This chain links TRBV12-3 or TRBV12-4 with TRBJ1-1; D unresolved. Trimming pared 1 base from V and 1 base from J, leaving 4 bases between. The CDR3 runs to 13 residues. The CDR3 is CASSLEQNTEAFF. The DNA for the CDR3 is TGTGCCAGCAGTTTAGAACAGAACACTGAAGCTTTCTTT.

This clonotype showed up just a few times. V gene TRBV9 combines with J gene TRBJ1-1; D uncertain. V lost 3 bases, J lost 1 base, and 7 bases lay in between. Germline CDR1 SGDLS, CDR2 YYNGEE. This CDR3 is 13 amino acids long. The CDR3 here is CASSAYKNTEAFF. The CDR3, as DNA: TGTGCCAGCAGCGCCTACAAGAACACTGAAGCTTTCTTT.